The 21 T cell receptor beta chains reported below all come from one sample, sequenced in a study of early T cells in non-severe SARS-CoV-2 infection. One entry per CDR3 protein, called by TCRdb with MiXCR from the 5' RACE reads. This table has roughly 12,000 distinct CDR3 sequences, around 4.8% appearing once. Sequencing was performed on whole blood. The source of these receptors is an adult who was a healthcare worker with PCR-confirmed SARS-CoV-2 infection or an uninfected control (not recorded which).

This clonotype was observed a handful of times. V and J are TRBV29-1 and TRBJ2-1, with D possibly called TRBD1 or TRBD2 (5 bases each). This CDR3 contains 13 residues. CDR1 is SQVTM, CDR2 ANQGSEA, per germline. This chain's CDR3 is CSAGTDLNNEQFF. CDR3 nucleotides: TGCAGTGCCGGGACGGACCTGAACAATGAGCAGTTCTTC.

This clonotype occurred a few times. The rearrangement uses TRBV20-1 and TRBJ2-3; D uncertain. Germline V CDR1 and CDR2: DFQATT, SNEGSKA (reference sequence). V was clipped by 4 bases and J by 7 bases, with 9 bases between them. This CDR3 has 11 amino acids. Written as DNA, the CDR3 is TGCAGTGCTATTCCTCGGAATACGCAGTATTTT. It translates to CSAIPRNTQYF.

This clonotype was counted ten times or more. The V call is TRBV11-2, the J call TRBJ1-2, with D perhaps matching TRBD1 (5 bases). The CDR3 has 14 residues. Trimming left V 3 bases short and J 5 bases short, with 13 bases between. CDR1 is SGHAT and CDR2 is FQNNGV in the germline V gene. This chain's CDR3 is CASSFRTRPYGYTF. DNA for the CDR3: TGTGCCAGCAGCTTCAGGACAAGGCCGTATGGCTACACCTTC.

Ten or more counts support this clonotype. The chain recombines TRBV7-2 with TRBJ2-2; unclear D gene. Germline CDR1 and CDR2: SGHTA and FQGNSA. V was pared by 7 bases and J by 0 bases, with 12 bases between. This CDR3 comprises 15 residues. The CDR3 sequence: CASTALVSNTGELFF. CDR3 sequence (DNA): TGTGCCAGCACCGCTCTGGTATCGAACACCGGGGAGCTGTTTTTT. Filled out from reference TRBV7-2 and TRBJ2-2, the complete variable domain reads GAGVSQSPSNKVTEKGKDVELRCDPISGHTALYWYRQSLGQGLEFLIYFQGNSAPDKSGLPSDRFSAERTGGSVSTLTIQRTQQEDSAVYLCASTALVSNTGELFFGEGSRLTVL.

The table lists this clonotype with many counts. J is TRBJ2-5 and V is TRBV19, with a weak D call TRBD2 (6 bases). The germline V and J ends were trimmed by 4 bases and 10 bases, with 16 bases remaining between them. The germline V gene encodes CDR1 LNHDA and CDR2 SQIVND (reference sequence). The CDR3 contains 13 residues. CDR3 DNA sequence: TGTGCCAGTAGTAGTACCGGGAGTTGGGGCCAGTACTTC. Protein: CASSSTGSWGQYF.

This clonotype is classed as medium-sized. The J gene is TRBJ2-2, the V gene TRBV6-4; 11 bases are a match to TRBD2. The germline CDR1 and CDR2 sequences are MRHNA and SNTAGT. The length of the CDR3 is 15 residues. The J segment lost 6 bases and the V segment lost 0 bases, leaving 0 bases of the junction unmatched. The CDR3 nucleotides read TGTGCCAGCAGTGACTCGACTAGCGGGGCCGGGGAGCTGTTTTTT. It specifies CASSDSTSGAGELFF.

This clonotype is deemed medium-sized. This sequence joins TRBV25-1 and TRBJ2-7; TRBD1 aligns across 7 bases. Unmatched junction bases numbered 16, after V lost 5 bases and J lost 6 bases. The germline V gene encodes CDR1 MGHDK and CDR2 SYGVNS. The CDR3 length is 16 residues. CDR3 sequence: CASSNTFRAPGGEQYF. The CDR3 DNA reads as TGTGCCAGCAGTAATACTTTCCGGGCCCCAGGGGGCGAGCAGTACTTC.

By proportion, this clonotype is medium-sized. The V and J genes are TRBV10-1 and TRBJ2-6; TRBD1 agrees at 8 bases. The germline V gene has CDR1 WNHNN and CDR2 SYGVQD (reference sequence). The CDR3 is made up of 17 amino acids. V shed 7 bases, J shed 4 bases, and the junction held 12 bases outside the gene matches. CDR3 sequence: CASMATGETRGANVLTF. The CDR3 DNA is TGCGCCAGCATGGCGACAGGGGAAACGAGGGGGGCCAACGTCCTGACTTTC.

This clonotype was counted ten times or more. The chain recombines TRBV5-1 with TRBJ2-1, with a weak D call TRBD2 (5 bases). The CDR3 sequence is 8 residues long. CDR1 SGHRS and CDR2 YFSETQ come from the germline V gene. The V gene lost 5 bases and the J gene lost 15 bases, with 6 bases spanning the gap. The CDR3 region is CASREGFF. The DNA of the CDR3 is TGCGCCAGCAGAGAGGGGTTCTTC. The complete variable domain, with remaining parts taken from reference TRBV5-1 and TRBJ2-1, reads KAGVTQTPRYLIKTRGQQVTLSCSPISGHRSVSWYQQTPGQGLQFLFEYFSETQRNKGNFPGRFSGRQFSNSRSEMNVSTLELGDSALYLCASREGFFGPGTRLTVL.

This clonotype is categorized as medium-sized. The V call is TRBV7-3, the J call TRBJ2-5, with TRBD1 matching 10 bases. J gave up 0 bases and V 5 bases, and 3 bases lay outside the gene matches. Germline CDR1 reads SGHTA; CDR2 reads FQGTGA. The CDR3 extends over 15 amino acids. CDR3 protein: CASSKGQGYQETQYF. DNA of the CDR3: TGTGCCAGCAGCAAGGGACAGGGGTACCAAGAGACCCAGTACTTC.

In its sample, this clonotype was seen many times. The chain joins TRBV6-6 to TRBJ2-2; tentatively, D is TRBD2 (7 bases). Germline assignment: CDR1 MNHNY and CDR2 SVGAGI (reference sequence). Trimming removed 5 bases from V and 4 bases from J, with 14 bases in between. CDR3 length: 15 amino acids. The CDR3 bases are TGTGCCAGCAGTCCCCGGGGGGCTAGCACCGGGGAGCTGTTTTTT. Its protein is CASSPRGASTGELFF.

This clonotype was seen at least ten times. This chain uses TRBV14 with TRBJ2-1; 7 positions agree with TRBD2. J gave up 7 bases and V 4 bases, and 10 bases lay outside the gene matches. The CDR3 runs 15 residues. Germline V CDR1 and CDR2: SGHDN, FVKESK. The CDR3 reads CASSRTGGLLNEQFF. In DNA form, the CDR3 reads TGTGCCAGCAGCCGAACGGGGGGTTTGTTGAATGAGCAGTTCTTC.

This clonotype was counted only a few times. For the CDR3, the DNA is TGTGCCAGCAGCTTAGATGGAGCCCCTGGGGCCAACGTCCTGACTTTC. Translated, it gives CASSLDGAPGANVLTF. The V and J genes are TRBV7-9 and TRBJ2-6; no firm D call. Looked up from germline, CDR1 is SEHNR and CDR2 is FQNEAQ (reference sequence). This CDR3 is built from 16 residues. Deletions cut 1 base from V and 2 bases from J, with 9 bases between.

In this sample, this clonotype is medium-sized. The chain recombines TRBV2 with TRBJ2-7; D is unresolved. Trimming took off 7 bases at V and 7 bases at J, with 23 bases between the two ends. The CDR3 is 15 amino acids. Germline assignment: CDR1 SNHLY and CDR2 FYNNEI. The CDR3 protein is CASKPGHSWQMEQYF. Written as DNA, the CDR3 is TGTGCCAGCAAACCGGGCCACAGCTGGCAGATGGAGCAGTACTTC.

This clonotype was seen many times. Since no conserved phenylalanine or tryptophan closes the CDR3, a read error is the likely cause. This CDR3 is CSASASTGRGAEAFL. DNA of the CDR3: TGCAGTGCTAGCGCCTCGACAGGGAGAGGGGCTGAAGCTTTCTTA. The chain is built from TRBV20-1 and TRBJ1-1, with TRBD1 identical over 7 bases. The germline V gene has CDR1 DFQATT and CDR2 SNEGSKA (reference sequence). Trimming took 3 bases from V and 6 from J; bases not matched to a gene: 13. The length of the CDR3 is 15 residues.

This clonotype was observed many times. The chain carries TRBV9 and TRBJ1-1; D uncertain. CDR1 and CDR2 from the germline V gene are SGDLS and YYNGEE. This CDR3 comprises 14 residues. With 1 base removed from V and 3 bases from J, the gap between germline ends came to 10 bases. CDR3 bases: TGTGCCAGCAGCGTATTCAGCCCGGACACTGAAGCTTTCTTT. Protein sequence: CASSVFSPDTEAFF.

This chain links TRBV7-7 with TRBJ2-6, with unresolved D. The CDR3 loop spans 14 amino acids. Per germline, CDR1 SSHAT and CDR2 FNYEAQ (reference sequence). V lost 5 bases and J lost 6, with 11 bases in between. CDR3 sequence: CASSETPMANVLTF. The CDR3 DNA reads TGTGCCAGCAGCGAGACTCCTATGGCCAACGTCCTGACTTTC.

By share, this clonotype ranks as medium-sized (0.01 to 0.1%). This chain uses TRBV19 with TRBJ2-2; possibly TRBD2 for D (6 bases). The germline V gene encodes CDR1 LNHDA and CDR2 SQIVND (reference sequence). This CDR3 spans 16 amino acids. V lost 3 bases, J lost 5 bases, and 16 bases lay in between. CDR3 nucleotides: TGTGCCAGTAGTATTGGAGCTAGCGCGGAGACCGGGGAGCTGTTTTTT. This gives the protein CASSIGASAETGELFF.

The chain uses TRBV30 and TRBJ2-1; no firm D call. Trimming pared 0 bases from V and 5 bases from J, leaving 11 bases between. Germline CDR1 is GTSNPN and CDR2 is SVGIG (reference sequence). CDR3 length: 14 residues. The CDR3 DNA reads as TGTGCCTGGAGTGTTAGGATCCAAGACAATGAGCAGTTCTTC. Translated, it gives CAWSVRIQDNEQFF.

By frequency in the sample, this clonotype is medium-sized. The rearrangement joins TRBV18 to TRBJ2-7; D not certain. CDR1 and CDR2 from the germline V gene are KGHSH and LQKENI. Deletions cut 2 bases from V and 3 bases from J, with 5 bases between. This CDR3 region has 12 residues. The CDR3 bases are TGTGCCAGCTCACCATGGAGCTACGAGCAGTACTTC. This sequence encodes CASSPWSYEQYF.

This clonotype was counted many times. The rearrangement uses TRBV7-8 and TRBJ1-1; tentatively, D is TRBD1 (5 bases). The CDR3 totals 15 residues. In germline, CDR1 is SGHVS, CDR2 FQNEAQ. Trimming pared 3 bases from V and 1 base from J, leaving 12 bases between. CDR3 in amino acids: CASSLPGVWNTEAFF. For the CDR3, the DNA is TGTGCCAGCAGCTTGCCGGGGGTGTGGAACACTGAAGCTTTCTTT.